In its sample, the clone carrying this T cell receptor beta chain was seen many times. This beta chain is off target for a library built for alpha chains, so its abundance means little. The data are from a study of spatial heterogeneity in lung cancer. Time point meaning: sample taken at primary tumor resection. Tumor, nontumor lung or frozen PBMC supplied whole RNA, sequenced without sorting. There were 75 or so donors, all of them untreated patients with early-stage non-small cell lung cancer. One entry per CDR3 protein, called by TCRdb with MiXCR from the 5' RACE reads. The repertoire holds 7,000 to 8,000 distinct CDR3 sequences, 7% seen once, with under 85% in the top ten. Material: PBMCs, obtained at surgery. The TCR sequence derives from a male donor with early-stage non-small cell lung cancer.

The CDR3 sequence is CASSLSGEANEAFF. The CDR3 nucleotides read TGCGCCAGCAGCTTGTCGGGGGAAGCGAATGAAGCTTTCTTT. The chain is built from TRBV5-1 and TRBJ1-1, with D maybe TRBD1 (5 bases). CDR3 length: 14 residues. Trimming left V 1 base short and J 7 bases short, with 14 bases between. The germline gives CDR1 SGHRS, CDR2 YFSETQ.